The 27 T cell receptor beta chains below all came from one sample that was sequenced in a study of cytomegalovirus exposure and HLA in healthy donors. The PCR contained 60 Vbeta and 13 Jbeta primers. Clones were sequenced by immunoSEQ multiplex PCR, and TCRdb holds only the in-frame ones, with some missing. The sample lists roughly 110,000 clones, 74% occurring once. The specimen sequenced was PBMCs. The source is a human donor in good health.

Here the CDR3 DNA reads TGCGCCAGCAGCTTAGACAGTACCTATGGCTACACCTTC. It codes for CASSLDSTYGYTF. V and J are TRBV5-1 and TRBJ1-2, with D tentatively TRBD1 (5 bases). The length of the CDR3 is 13 residues. Trimming left V 2 bases short and J 4 bases short, with 9 bases between. Germline loops: CDR1 SGHRS, CDR2 YFSETQ.

This clone has just a few counts. V and J are TRBV6-1 and TRBJ1-1; D may be TRBD1 (5 bases). The germline V gene has CDR1 MNHNS and CDR2 SASEGT. CDR3 length: 13 amino acids. Between the trimmed V and J ends, which lost 7 bases and 1 base, there was a span of 10 bases. CDR3 sequence (DNA): TGTGCCAGCACAGGGTATTCGAACACTGAAGCTTTCTTT. It codes for CASTGYSNTEAFF.

V usage is TRBV28 and J usage is TRBJ1-2, with TRBD1 identical over 7 bases. The V segment lost 5 bases and the J segment 2 bases; nucleotides outside the gene matches: 5. Germline V lookup: CDR1 MDHEN, CDR2 SYDVKM. This CDR3 is 14 amino acids long. The CDR3 loop reads CASSNPGQNYGYTF. CDR3 in DNA: TGTGCCAGCAGTAACCCGGGACAGAACTATGGCTACACCTTC.

The gene calls are TRBV6-5 and TRBJ1-2, with a tentative D call TRBD1 (6 bases). This CDR3 region has 14 residues. Trimming removed 4 bases from V and 3 bases from J, with 12 bases in between. Germline CDR1 is MNHEY and CDR2 is SVGAGI. CDR3 protein: CASSSADRYYGYTF. CDR3 DNA: TGTGCCAGCAGTTCTGCGGACAGATACTATGGCTACACCTTC.

This clone was detected a few times. The V and J genes are TRBV5-1 and TRBJ2-7; 10 positions agree with TRBD1. Per the germline V gene, CDR1 is SGHRS and CDR2 is YFSETQ. The CDR3 loop spans 15 amino acids. With 4 bases clipped from V and 4 bases from J, the junction kept 8 bases outside the gene matches. As DNA, the CDR3 is TGCGCCAGCAGCCTGGGGGGGGACAGGGGTTACGAGCAGTACTTC. Protein sequence: CASSLGGDRGYEQYF.

V is TRBV27 and J is TRBJ2-1, with 12 nucleotides matching TRBD2. With V trimmed by 5 bases and J by 9 bases, 11 bases remained unmatched. The CDR3 runs to 16 residues. Germline V gives CDR1 MNHEY, CDR2 SMNVEV (reference sequence). The CDR3 region has the DNA TGTGCCAGCAGTGGATTAACTAGCGGGAGGAACGGTGAGCAGTTCTTC. Translating it yields CASSGLTSGRNGEQFF.

The gene calls are TRBV5-6 and TRBJ1-5; possibly TRBD1 for D (5 bases). Between the trimmed V and J ends, which lost 2 bases and 3 bases, there was a span of 9 bases. The CDR3 runs to 14 residues. Germline values: CDR1 SGHDT, CDR2 YYEEEE. CDR3 DNA sequence: TGTGCCAGCAGCTTACAGGACATCAATCAGCCCCAGCATTTT. Its translation is CASSLQDINQPQHF.

The gene calls are TRBV5-1 and TRBJ2-1; TRBD2 matches 8 bases. CDR3 length: 15 amino acids. Germline assignment: CDR1 SGHRS and CDR2 YFSETQ. The V gene end was trimmed by 4 bases and the J gene end by 3 bases; junction bases not matched to a gene: 6. The CDR3 DNA follows: TGCGCCAGCAGCACCTCCGGGACTAGCTACAATGAGCAGTTCTTC. It is translated as CASSTSGTSYNEQFF.

The gene calls are TRBV4-1 and TRBJ2-3; possibly TRBD2 for D (6 bases). Trimming stripped 4 bases from V and 2 bases from J, with 16 bases between. This CDR3 has 16 residues. Germline-derived CDR1 and CDR2 are MGHRA and YSYEKL. CDR3 coding DNA: TGCGCCAGCAGCCTCACCTCTAGCGTCGACACAGATACGCAGTATTTT. Protein: CASSLTSSVDTDTQYF.

The CDR3 reads CASSIHQGARRQPQHF. The CDR3 nucleotides are TGTGCCAGTAGTATCCATCAGGGGGCGCGTCGACAGCCCCAGCATTTT. V is TRBV19 and J is TRBJ1-5; 8 nucleotides line up with TRBD1. Looked up from germline, CDR1 is LNHDA and CDR2 is SQIVND (reference sequence). CDR3 length: 16 residues. Trimming took 3 bases from V and 7 from J; bases not matched to a gene: 11.

This clone appeared once. CDR3 in DNA: TGTGCCAGTAGTCGTAGGACTAGGGGCGGGGAGACCCAGTACTTC. It encodes CASSRRTRGGETQYF. The V call is TRBV19, the J call TRBJ2-5; 7 bases fit TRBD2. This CDR3 contains 15 residues. Germline CDR1 reads LNHDA; CDR2 reads SQIVND (reference sequence). After removal of 5 bases from V and 5 bases from J, the junction contained 11 bases not matched to a gene.

This chain connects TRBV5-1 to TRBJ2-1, with 10 bases fitting TRBD2. Trimming removed 0 bases from V and 6 bases from J; junction bases left unmatched: 3. The length of the CDR3 is 15 residues. CDR1 and CDR2 (germline): SGHRS, YFSETQ. The CDR3 DNA reads TGCGCCAGCAGCTTGGTAAGGACTAGCGGCAATGAGCAGTTCTTC. This encodes CASSLVRTSGNEQFF.

Written as DNA, the CDR3 is TGCGCCAGCAGCTCTGGTGGGGGGGATACGCAGTATTTT. Its protein product is CASSSGGGDTQYF. The chain uses TRBV5-1 and TRBJ2-3; tentatively, D is TRBD2 (6 bases). This CDR3 region has 13 residues. Germline V CDR1 and CDR2: SGHRS, YFSETQ. Trimming took 3 bases from V and 6 from J, leaving 11 bases between them.

V and J are TRBV14 and TRBJ1-6; D perhaps matches TRBD1 (5 bases). V lost 3 bases and J 12 bases, leaving 12 bases between the germline ends. Per germline, CDR1 SGHDN and CDR2 FVKESK. This CDR3 is built from 13 residues. CDR3 residues: CASSHGHVKPLHF. Here the CDR3 DNA reads TGTGCCAGCAGCCATGGACATGTAAAACCCCTCCACTTT.

The rearrangement uses TRBV18 and TRBJ1-1; D remains unclear. The V gene's germline CDR1 is KGHSH and CDR2 LQKENI. Trimming removed 6 bases from V and 10 bases from J, with 18 bases in between. The CDR3 runs to 13 residues. CDR3 in amino acids: CASSPRPQEGAFF. In DNA, the CDR3 is TGTGCCAGCTCCCCCCGTCCCCAAGAGGGAGCTTTCTTT. The full variable domain, rest sourced from reference TRBV18 and TRBJ1-1, is NAGVMQNPRHLVRRRGQEARLRCSPMKGHSHVYWYRQLPEEGLKFMVYLQKENIIDESGMPKERFSAEFPKEGPSILRIQQVVRGDSAAYFCASSPRPQEGAFFGQGTRLTVV.

J is TRBJ2-2 and V is TRBV23-1; perhaps TRBD1 as D (5 bases). TRBV23-1 is treated as an ORF (open reading frame) with a function not yet certain. The CDR3 spans 14 residues. V was cut by 11 bases and J by 0 bases, with 13 bases left in between. The CDR3 loop is CARRTPTNTGELFF. The CDR3 coding sequence is TGCGCCCGAAGGACACCTACGAACACCGGGGAGCTGTTTTTT.

The chain has TRBV18 and TRBJ2-1; TRBD2 aligns across 7 bases. Germline V lookup: CDR1 KGHSH, CDR2 LQKENI. This CDR3 spans 14 amino acids. V was pared by 2 bases and J by 5 bases, with 3 bases of the junction left unmatched. The CDR3 reads CASSPRSGNNEQFF. As DNA, the CDR3 is TGTGCCAGCTCACCAAGAAGCGGGAACAATGAGCAGTTCTTC. The full variable domain, its missing parts supplied by reference TRBV18 and TRBJ2-1, is NAGVMQNPRHLVRRRGQEARLRCSPMKGHSHVYWYRQLPEEGLKFMVYLQKENIIDESGMPKERFSAEFPKEGPSILRIQQVVRGDSAAYFCASSPRSGNNEQFFGPGTRLTVL.

This chain links TRBV6-5 with TRBJ2-3, with a weak D call TRBD2 (6 bases). The CDR3 runs 16 residues. CDR1 and CDR2 from the germline V gene are MNHEY and SVGAGI. With 1 base removed from V and 0 bases from J, the gap between germline ends came to 11 bases. The CDR3 loop reads CASSYWGGVSTDTQYF. Written as DNA, the CDR3 is TGTGCCAGCAGTTACTGGGGCGGGGTTAGCACAGATACGCAGTATTTT.

This sequence joins TRBV9 and TRBJ1-6; tentative D call: TRBD1 (5 bases). The V gene's germline CDR1 is SGDLS and CDR2 YYNGEE. V lost 3 bases, J lost 6 bases, and 13 bases lay in between. The CDR3 contains 15 residues. CDR3 residues: CASSAQTALNSPLHF. CDR3 nucleotides: TGTGCCAGCAGCGCCCAGACAGCGCTTAATTCACCCCTCCACTTT.

The table lists this clone with a few counts. The CDR3, as DNA: TGTGCCAGCAGTGAACCGGGACAGGCGATCTACGAGCAGTACTTC. It encodes CASSEPGQAIYEQYF. The chain recombines TRBV25-1 with TRBJ2-7; TRBD1 aligns across 8 bases. The CDR3 covers 15 residues. CDR1 and CDR2 from the germline V gene are MGHDK and SYGVNS. J was trimmed by 3 bases and V by 2 bases; bases with no gene match: 6.

Concerning this clone itself: The same CDR3 also results from other DNA sequences found in this sample. The CDR3 protein is CASSQEGTFLGSPLHF. The DNA of the CDR3 is TGCGCCAGCAGCCAAGAGGGGACTTTCTTAGGTTCACCCCTCCACTTT. The chain is built from TRBV4-1 and TRBJ1-6, with TRBD1 as a possible D gene (5 bases). This CDR3 is 16 amino acids long. Trimming took 0 bases from V and 9 from J, leaving 15 bases between them. Germline assignment: CDR1 MGHRA and CDR2 YSYEKL.

J is TRBJ2-2 and V is TRBV30, with TRBD2 as a possible D gene (6 bases). CDR3 length equals 16 residues. With 2 bases removed from V and 7 bases from J, the gap between germline ends came to 20 bases. The germline V gene encodes CDR1 GTSNPN and CDR2 SVGIG (reference sequence). CDR3 sequence (DNA): TGTGCCTGGAGTCGATCCACGGGGGATTTGGGCGGGGAGCTGTTTTTT. The encoded protein is CAWSRSTGDLGGELFF.

This rearrangement joins TRBV10-3 to TRBJ1-5, with 10 bases identical to TRBD1. V gave up 8 bases and J gave up 2 bases; unmatched junction bases: 12. Per the germline V gene, CDR1 is ENHRY and CDR2 is SYGVKD. This CDR3 comprises 17 residues. The CDR3 region is CAISGTGDLEGNQPQHF. Here the CDR3 DNA reads TGTGCCATCTCCGGGACAGGGGACTTAGAGGGCAATCAGCCCCAGCATTTT.

The chain links TRBV5-1 to TRBJ2-5, with 10 bases identical to TRBD1. TRBJ2-7 explains the end of the DNA better; the J call may be wrong. The CDR3 is 14 residues long. Germline CDR1 SGHRS, CDR2 YFSETQ. The CDR3 reads CASGPTGGFYEQYF. The CDR3 nucleotides read TGCGCCAGCGGACCGACAGGGGGCTTCTACGAGCAGTACTTC.

The rearrangement uses TRBV5-5 and TRBJ1-1; 8 bases map to TRBD1. Per germline, CDR1 SGHKS and CDR2 YYEKEE (reference sequence). The CDR3 loop spans 15 amino acids. Trimming cost V 4 bases and J 1 base; bases outside gene matches: 6. For the CDR3, the DNA is TGTGCCAGCAGCCCAGGGACAGGATCGAACACTGAAGCTTTCTTT. Translated: CASSPGTGSNTEAFF. Using reference TRBV5-5 and TRBJ1-1 for the parts outside the CDR3, the full variable domain is DAGVTQSPTHLIKTRGQQVTLRCSPISGHKSVSWYQQVLGQGPQFIFQYYEKEERGRGNFPDRFSARQFPNYSSELNVNALLLGDSALYLCASSPGTGSNTEAFFGQGTRLTVV.

This CDR3 reads CASRNRDRNTEAFF. For the CDR3, the DNA is TGTGCCAGTAGGAACCGGGACAGGAACACTGAAGCTTTCTTT. The rearrangement links TRBV19 to TRBJ1-1, with 7 bases identical to TRBD1. This CDR3 has 14 amino acids. Germline values: CDR1 LNHDA, CDR2 SQIVND (reference sequence). Unmatched junction bases numbered 5, after V lost 6 bases and J lost 1 base.

This clone was picked up one time. V is TRBV27 and J is TRBJ2-1; possibly TRBD1 for D (6 bases). CDR1 and CDR2 (germline): MNHEY, SMNVEV (reference sequence). Trimming stripped 9 bases from V and 5 bases from J, with 20 bases between. The CDR3 loop spans 15 amino acids. The CDR3 reads CASWPGWGRDNEQFF. The CDR3 DNA sequence: TGTGCCAGTTGGCCAGGGTGGGGGCGCGACAATGAGCAGTTCTTC.